What follows is one TCR beta chain and its context. Its antigen is unknown. These data originate in a study of immune cell composition in non-small cell lung cancer. At the level of the study: Most cases were lung adenocarcinoma or squamous cell carcinoma.

This table comes from immunoSEQ multiplex PCR, and its TCRdb copy is limited to in-frame clones, with some not included. The table shows around 1,800 clones, with 82% occurring only once. General study points: About four fifths of squamous and around 34% of adenocarcinoma cases had tumour-associated clones >0.5%.

V lost 6 bases, J lost 6 bases, and 17 bases stayed unmatched. The germline gives CDR1 MNHEY, CDR2 SMNVEV (reference sequence). This CDR3 has 17 amino acids. This sequence joins TRBV27 and TRBJ1-5, with 7 bases matching TRBD1. The source material was lung tumor tissue. This TCR came from a human donor with non-small cell lung cancer. Here the CDR3 DNA reads TGTGCCAGCAGCGGTCCACCGGGACAGATATTTGGTCAGCCCCAGCATTTT. Encoded protein: CASSGPPGQIFGQPQHF.